The 21 T cell receptor beta chains given below trace back to one sample, sequenced in a study of blood T cell repertoires in COVID-19. Assay: immunoSEQ multiplex PCR; the TCRdb copy retains only in-frame clones and omits some. The table records 140,000 to 150,000 clones, 78% of them present only once. The sequencing sample was made of PBMCs or T cells enriched from blood (not recorded which). The receptors here all came from a woman between 45 and 60 years old who had recovered from COVID-19.

The chain uses TRBV3-1 (or the pseudogene TRBV3-2) and TRBJ2-5; 11 bases are a match to TRBD1. Germline-derived CDR1 and CDR2 are LGHDT and YNNKEL (reference sequence). J was trimmed by 4 bases and V by 1 base; bases with no gene match: 2. This CDR3 has 15 residues. CDR3 sequence reads: CASSQGDRGVETQYF. The DNA of the CDR3 is TGTGCCAGCAGCCAAGGGGACAGGGGGGTAGAGACCCAGTACTTC.

The chain couples TRBV7-3 to TRBJ2-1; 11 nucleotides line up with TRBD2. This CDR3 comprises 16 residues. Germline loops: CDR1 SGHTA, CDR2 FQGTGA. V shed 0 bases and J 7 bases; nucleotides not matched to a gene: 5. The CDR3 is CASSLTLAGGKNEQFF. CDR3 sequence (DNA): TGTGCCAGCAGCTTAACCCTAGCGGGGGGTAAAAATGAGCAGTTCTTC.

V and J are TRBV7-9 and TRBJ1-1, with 11 bases fitting TRBD1. V lost 6 bases, J lost 1 base, and 7 bases stayed unmatched. The length of the CDR3 is 16 residues. Germline V gene lookup returns CDR1 SEHNR and CDR2 FQNEAQ (reference sequence). CDR3 nucleotide sequence: TGTGCCAGCAGTCGAGCGGGACAGGGGGGGAACACTGAAGCTTTCTTT. The encoded protein is CASSRAGQGGNTEAFF. The full variable domain, with the rest looked up from reference TRBV7-9 and TRBJ1-1, is DTGVSQNPRHKITKRGQNVTFRCDPISEHNRLYWYRQTLGQGPEFLTYFQNEAQLEKSRLLSDRFSAERPKGSFSTLEIQRTEQGDSAMYLCASSRAGQGGNTEAFFGQGTRLTVV.

The J gene is TRBJ2-7, the V gene TRBV29-1; TRBD2 is a possible D gene (6 bases). Germline CDR1 SQVTM, CDR2 ANQGSEA. The V end was cut by 6 bases, the J end by 0 bases, with 15 bases between. CDR3 length equals 14 residues. The CDR3 loop is CSVEGRVGSYEQYF. The CDR3 DNA follows: TGCAGCGTGGAGGGTAGGGTCGGCTCCTACGAGCAGTACTTC.

The CDR3 sequence: CASSPKQIARPHDSPLHF. The DNA for the CDR3 is TGCGCCAGCAGCCCTAAGCAGATAGCCCGCCCGCATGATTCACCCCTCCACTTT. J is TRBJ1-6 and V is TRBV4-1; no reliable D call. The CDR3 covers 18 residues. V was cut by 4 bases and J by 8 bases, with 24 bases left in between. CDR1 is MGHRA and CDR2 is YSYEKL in the germline V gene.

This clone was seen repeatedly, ten times or more. This chain connects TRBV3-1 (or the pseudogene TRBV3-2) to TRBJ2-1, with TRBD2 matching over 11 bases. The CDR3 length is 14 residues. Trimming took 3 bases from V and 5 from J; bases not matched to a gene: 0. From germline, CDR1 is LGHDT and CDR2 YNNKEL (reference sequence). CDR3 amino acids: CASSQTSGDNEQFF. The CDR3 bases are TGTGCCAGCAGCCAGACTAGCGGGGACAATGAGCAGTTCTTC.

V and J are TRBV18 and TRBJ2-6; 7 bases match TRBD1. Trimming removed 3 bases from V and 0 bases from J; junction bases left unmatched: 5. This CDR3 is built from 17 residues. Per the germline V gene, CDR1 is KGHSH and CDR2 is LQKENI. The CDR3 loop reads CASSPTGRTSGANVLTF. The CDR3 bases are TGTGCCAGCTCACCGACAGGGAGAACCTCTGGGGCCAACGTCCTGACTTTC.

A single count supports this clone. The V and J genes are TRBV27 and TRBJ2-3; D not resolved. Trimming took 4 bases from V and 6 from J, leaving 8 bases between them. Germline CDR1 is MNHEY and CDR2 is SMNVEV (reference sequence). The CDR3 spans 12 residues. The CDR3 reads CASSSRADTQYF. CDR3 in DNA: TGTGCCAGCAGTTCACGAGCGGATACGCAGTATTTT.

The chain combines TRBV28 with TRBJ2-5, with 10 positions matching TRBD2. V gave up 3 bases and J gave up 5 bases; unmatched junction bases: 6. Germline loops: CDR1 MDHEN, CDR2 SYDVKM. The CDR3 spans 15 residues. CDR3 region: CASSFPSGGGETQYF. CDR3 nucleotides: TGTGCCAGCAGTTTCCCTAGCGGGGGAGGTGAGACCCAGTACTTC.

V gene TRBV15 combines with J gene TRBJ2-2; 11 nucleotides align to TRBD1. J gave up 5 bases and V 3 bases, and 2 bases lay outside the gene matches. The CDR3 sequence is 15 residues long. Germline CDR1 and CDR2: LNHNV and YYDKDF (reference sequence). The CDR3 sequence is CATSRGTGGTGELFF. The CDR3 DNA reads TGTGCCACCAGCAGGGGGACAGGGGGGACCGGGGAGCTGTTTTTT.

The V call is TRBV3-1 (or the pseudogene TRBV3-2), the J call TRBJ2-1; possible D gene TRBD2, 6 bases. The CDR3 extends over 18 amino acids. With 0 bases removed from V and 9 bases from J, the gap between germline ends came to 24 bases. CDR1 LGHDT and CDR2 YNNKEL come from the germline V gene (reference sequence). CDR3 loop: CASSQEVPAGYYNTEQFF. For the CDR3, the DNA is TGTGCCAGCAGCCAAGAAGTGCCCGCGGGGTATTACAATACTGAGCAGTTCTTC.

This chain joins TRBV14 and TRBJ1-2, with D unclear. This CDR3 contains 11 residues. The germline V gene has CDR1 SGHDN and CDR2 FVKESK. Deletions cut 0 bases from V and 7 bases from J, with 3 bases between. In DNA form, the CDR3 reads TGTGCCAGCAGCCAAGAGGCTGGCTACACCTTC. It specifies CASSQEAGYTF.

V usage is TRBV3-1 (or the pseudogene TRBV3-2) and J usage is TRBJ1-1; TRBD1 is a possible D gene (6 bases). Trimming pared 1 base from V and 0 bases from J, leaving 12 bases between. There are 16 residues in the CDR3. Germline CDR1 LGHDT, CDR2 YNNKEL (reference sequence). The CDR3 protein is CASSQVAQGMNTEAFF. The DNA of the CDR3 is TGTGCCAGCAGCCAAGTGGCACAGGGTATGAACACTGAAGCTTTCTTT.

In the case of this clone: A read error may account for a junction end that differs from germline. This sequence joins TRBV7-2 and TRBJ2-7; 15 bases match TRBD2. The CDR3 has 14 amino acids. Looked up from germline, CDR1 is SGHTA and CDR2 is FQGNSA. CDR3 sequence: CASSPRTSGGAMDF. As DNA, the CDR3 is TGTGCCAGCAGCCCTCGGACTAGCGGGGGGGCCATGGACTTC.

The rearrangement links TRBV6-5 to TRBJ2-1, with D possibly matching TRBD1 (6 bases). The CDR3 runs 13 residues. CDR1 and CDR2 (germline): MNHEY, SVGAGI. Trimming stripped 6 bases from V and 7 bases from J, with 13 bases between. The CDR3 coding sequence is TGTGCCAGCAGCACCGGGACAAAGAATGAGCAGTTCTTC. Protein product: CASSTGTKNEQFF.

The genes are TRBV27 and TRBJ2-7, with D uncertain. V was pared by 4 bases and J by 7 bases, with 5 bases between. CDR1 and CDR2 (germline): MNHEY, SMNVEV (reference sequence). The CDR3 spans 10 residues. CDR3 bases: TGTGCCAGCAGTTGTAGTGAGCAGTACGTC. It yields the protein CASSCSEQYV.

This clone has just a few counts. The chain links TRBV20-1 to TRBJ2-3, with a possible D match to TRBD2 (6 bases). Germline V gene lookup returns CDR1 DFQATT and CDR2 SNEGSKA (reference sequence). Trimming stripped 6 bases from V and 11 bases from J, with 12 bases between. The CDR3 sequence is 10 residues long. The CDR3 loop reads CSAKSEGQYF. CDR3 nucleotides: TGCAGTGCAAAATCGGAGGGGCAGTATTTT.

V is TRBV2 and J is TRBJ1-1; 7 bases fit TRBD1. Germline V lookup: CDR1 SNHLY, CDR2 FYNNEI. The CDR3 extends over 14 amino acids. V was clipped by 8 bases and J by 5 bases; unmatched bases: 11. The CDR3 DNA reads TGTGCCAGCTCTCCCAGGGGGGCGGAAACTGAAGCTTTCTTT. It is translated as CASSPRGAETEAFF.

The CDR3 loop is CASSAGTAYDTQYF. In DNA, the CDR3 is TGTGCCAGCAGCGCAGGGACTGCATATGATACGCAGTATTTT. The rearrangement uses TRBV25-1 and TRBJ2-3; tentative D call: TRBD2 (6 bases). Trimming shortened V by 6 bases and J by 6 bases, and 16 bases separated the two germline ends. From germline, CDR1 is MGHDK and CDR2 SYGVNS. This CDR3 has 14 amino acids.

To note about this clone: One junction end disagrees with the germline gene, perhaps due to a read error. The rearrangement joins TRBV7-2 to TRBJ2-1; 10 bases map to TRBD2. Germline V gene data show CDR1 as SGHTA and CDR2 as FQGNSA. The CDR3 is made up of 16 amino acids. The CDR3 DNA sequence: TGTGCCAGCAGCATAGCGGGAGCGGGGGGGCCGAATGAGCAGTTCTTC. Protein: CASSIAGAGGPNEQFF.

The rearrangement uses TRBV29-1 and TRBJ2-6, with D hard to call. V was cut by 4 bases and J by 0 bases, with 7 bases left in between. The germline V gene has CDR1 SQVTM and CDR2 ANQGSEA. The CDR3 is made up of 14 amino acids. The CDR3, as DNA: TGCAGCGTTGCCAGTCTCTCTGGGGCCAACGTCCTGACTTTC. This codes for CSVASLSGANVLTF.